A selection of T cell receptor beta chains follows, all from one sample in a study of blood T cell repertoires in COVID-19. TCRdb's copy holds only in-frame clones and misses some; the assay was immunoSEQ multiplex PCR. The profile shows about 220,000 clones, about four fifths of them singletons. Sequenced material: PBMCs or T cells enriched from blood (not recorded which). The receptor source for this set is a woman aged 50 to 60 who had been exposed to COVID-19. Both conserved end residues are part of each CDR3. A D gene is named only where the DNA matches it firmly. The listing skips clone size in some rows; elsewhere it reads once, few, many or a size class.

>TRBJ1-6|few|-|TRBV4-3
TGCGCCAGCAGCCAAGATGGTTCGAGGGGGAATTCACCCCTCCACTTT
CASSQDGSRGNSPLHF
>TRBJ1-1|once|-|TRBV5-1
TGCGCCAGCAGGCCCTCCGTCAAAGGGGGAACTGAAGCTTTCTTT
CASRPSVKGGTEAFF
>TRBJ1-1|-|-|TRBV5-1
TGCGCCAGCAGCAAGACAGTTATGGACACTGAAGCTTTCTTT
CASSKTVMDTEAFF
>TRBJ1-1|-|TRBD1|TRBV11-2
TGTGCCAGCAGCACCATTAAAGACAGGGGAAGAGCTTTCTTT
CASSTIKDRGRAFF
>TRBJ1-1|-|-|TRBV28
TGTGCCAGCAGCTCTAGGCTTCGCGGGGTAGGCACTGAAGCTTTCTTT
CASSSRLRGVGTEAFF
>TRBJ2-1|-|TRBD2|TRBV24-1
TGTGCCACCAGTGTCAAAAGGTGGCTAGCGGGGGGGCCCTACAATGAGCAGTTCTTC
CATSVKRWLAGGPYNEQFF
>TRBJ1-4|-|-|TRBV6-1
TGTGCCAGCAGTGAAGTATTTGGGGACTCTAATGAAAAACTGTTTTTT
CASSEVFGDSNEKLFF
>TRBJ1-1|-|TRBD1|TRBV10-2
TGCGCCAGCCTACAGGGGGCCCTGGTTGGGAACACTGAAGCTTTCTTT
CASLQGALVGNTEAFF
>TRBJ1-6|-|-|TRBV3-1/TRBV3-2
TGTGCCAGCAGCCCTGTGGGGGGGCCTTCACCCCTCCACTTT
CASSPVGGPSPLHF
>TRBJ2-5|once|TRBD2|TRBV7-6
TGTGCCAGCAGCTTGGGCCACGGGGGGAGGGAAGAGACCCAGTACTTC
CASSLGHGGREETQYF
>TRBJ2-1|-|-|TRBV3-1/TRBV3-2
TGTGCCAGCAGCCAAGTGGGGACTTCAAACAATGAGCAGTTCTTC
CASSQVGTSNNEQFF
>TRBJ1-5|-|TRBD1|TRBV11-1
TGTGCCAGCAGCTTCGACAGGGGTCAGCCCCAGCATTTT
CASSFDRGQPQHF
>TRBJ1-2|-|-|TRBV19
TGTGCCAGTAGCGCAGGGGAAGGAATCTATGGCTACACCTTC
CASSAGEGIYGYTF
>TRBJ2-5|-|TRBD2|TRBV7-6
TGTGCCAGCAGCTTAGTCGCTAGCGGGGTAGAGACCCAGTACTTC
CASSLVASGVETQYF
>TRBJ2-3|-|TRBD1|TRBV27
TGTGCCAGCAAAGGGGGCGCTGGCACAGATACGCAGTATTTT
CASKGGAGTDTQYF
>TRBJ1-4|-|-|TRBV7-9
TGTGCCAGCAGCCCACCCCCCCAGGGCGCCCATAATGAAAAACTGTTTTTT
CASSPPPQGAHNEKLFF
>TRBJ2-2|-|TRBD1|TRBV7-6
TGTGCCAGCGGACAGGAGAACACCGGGGAGCTGTTTTTT
CASGQENTGELFF
>TRBJ1-2|-|TRBD1|TRBV19
TGTGCCAGTAGTCCCGGGACAGGGTCCCCTACCTATGGCTACACCTTC
CASSPGTGSPTYGYTF
>TRBJ2-3|-|-|TRBV6-5
TGTGCCAGCACTCAGGAAGATACGCAGTATTTT
CASTQEDTQYF
>TRBJ2-1|-|-|TRBV7-2
TGTGCCAGCAGCTTAGTCAGGGGGGCCTACAATGAGCAGTTCTTC
CASSLVRGAYNEQFF
>TRBJ1-2|-|TRBD1|TRBV6-2/TRBV6-3
TGTGCCAGCAGTTTACAGACAGGGCATGGCTACACCTTC
CASSLQTGHGYTF
>TRBJ1-1|once|TRBD1|TRBV12-3/TRBV12-4
TGTGCCAGCAGCCTGACAGGGGGGTCTGAAGCTTTCTTT
CASSLTGGSEAFF
>TRBJ2-7|-|-|TRBV12-3/TRBV12-4
TGTGCCAGCAGTTTGTCCGGCTACGAGCAGTACTTC
CASSLSGYEQYF
>TRBJ1-2|-|-|TRBV5-6
TGTGCCAGCAGCTTGGCCGGGAAAGACTATGGCTACACCTTC
CASSLAGKDYGYTF
>TRBJ1-2|-|TRBD1|TRBV27
TGTGCCAGCAGGCGAGAGACAGGGGGGGAAATTTTCGATGGCTACACCTTC
CASRRETGGEIFDGYTF
>TRBJ1-4|-|-|TRBV24-1
TGTGCCACCAGTGATTACGGGGGGAAACTGTTTTTT
CATSDYGGKLFF
>TRBJ2-2|-|TRBD1|TRBV5-1
TGCGCCAGCAGCCCTCAACCCGGGACAGGGGCCACCGGGGAGCTGTTTTTT
CASSPQPGTGATGELFF
>TRBJ1-5|-|-|TRBV19
TGTGCCAGTAATCACAACCATCAGCCCCAGCATTTT
CASNHNHQPQHF
>TRBJ2-5|-|-|TRBV2
TGTGCCAGCATTTGGTCGACGGCCCGACAGTTGAAGACCCAGTACTTC
CASIWSTARQLKTQYF
>TRBJ1-4|once|TRBD1|TRBV29-1
TGCAGCGCCGGCAGGGGGCATGAAAAACTGTTTTTT
CSAGRGHEKLFF
>TRBJ2-3|-|TRBD1|TRBV7-8
TGTGCCAGCAGCTTCGTGACAGGGGGCGCGACCGGTACAGATACGCAGTATTTT
CASSFVTGGATGTDTQYF
>TRBJ2-2|once|TRBD1|TRBV19
TGTGCCAGTAGTATCCTTACAGGGGGAAGCACCGGGGAGCTGTTTTTT
CASSILTGGSTGELFF
>TRBJ1-6|-|-|TRBV7-2
TGTGCCAGCAGCTCGACGGTTAGCGGGTTCAATTCACCCCTCCACTTT
CASSSTVSGFNSPLHF
>TRBJ2-1|-|TRBD2|TRBV5-5
TGTGCCAGCAGCTTAAGCGGGGGCCCCTACAATGAGCAGTTCTTC
CASSLSGGPYNEQFF
>TRBJ1-1|-|-|TRBV6-5
TGTGCCAGCAGCATAGGGAGTACTGAAGCTTTCTTT
CASSIGSTEAFF
>TRBJ2-3|-|TRBD1|TRBV28
TGTGCCAGCAGTTCCGGACAGGGCACAGATACGCAGTATTTT
CASSSGQGTDTQYF
>TRBJ1-1|-|TRBD1|TRBV7-2
TGTGCCAGCAGCTTAGAAGGCAGGGGGCGGATAGGGACTGAAGCTTTCTTT
CASSLEGRGRIGTEAFF
>TRBJ2-1|-|-|TRBV21-1
TGTGCCAGCAGCAAAGTGCAGGGGTGTTATTTATATGAGCAGTTCTTC
CASSKVQGCYLYEQFF
>TRBJ1-1|-|TRBD1|TRBV29-1
TGCAGCGCCTTATCGGGACAGGGAAGCACTGAAGCTTTCTTT
CSALSGQGSTEAFF
>TRBJ1-2|-|-|TRBV21-1
TGTGCCAGCAGCAAGAGGGGGTTGGAGAGCTACACCTTC
CASSKRGLESYTF